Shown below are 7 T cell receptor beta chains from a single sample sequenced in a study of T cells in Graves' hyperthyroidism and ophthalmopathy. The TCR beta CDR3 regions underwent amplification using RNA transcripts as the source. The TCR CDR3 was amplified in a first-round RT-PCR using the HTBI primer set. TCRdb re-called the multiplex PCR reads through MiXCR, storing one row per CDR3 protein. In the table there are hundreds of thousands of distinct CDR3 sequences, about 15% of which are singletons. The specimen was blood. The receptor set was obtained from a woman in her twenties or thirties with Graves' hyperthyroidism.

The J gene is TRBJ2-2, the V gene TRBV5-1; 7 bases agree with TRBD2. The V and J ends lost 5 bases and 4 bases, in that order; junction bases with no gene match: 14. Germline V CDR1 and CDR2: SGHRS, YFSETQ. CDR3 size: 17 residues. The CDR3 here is CASSTTGLADFTGELFF. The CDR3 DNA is TGCGCCAGCAGTACTACGGGGCTAGCGGACTTCACCGGGGAGCTGTTTTTT. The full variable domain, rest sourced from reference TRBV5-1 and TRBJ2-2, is KAGVTQTPRYLIKTRGQQVTLSCSPISGHRSVSWYQQTPGQGLQFLFEYFSETQRNKGNFPGRFSGRQFSNSRSEMNVSTLELGDSALYLCASSTTGLADFTGELFFGEGSRLTVL.

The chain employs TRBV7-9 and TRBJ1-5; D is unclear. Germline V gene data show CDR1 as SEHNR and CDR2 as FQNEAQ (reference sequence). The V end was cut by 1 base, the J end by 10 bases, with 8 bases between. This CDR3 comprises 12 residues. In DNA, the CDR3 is TGTGCCAGCAGCTTAGACCACCTTCCCCAGCATTTT. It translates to CASSLDHLPQHF.

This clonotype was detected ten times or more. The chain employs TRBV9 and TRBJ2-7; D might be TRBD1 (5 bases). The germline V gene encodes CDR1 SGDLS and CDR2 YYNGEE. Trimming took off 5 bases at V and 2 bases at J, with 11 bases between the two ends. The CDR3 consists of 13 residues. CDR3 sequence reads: CASSPRVTYEQYF. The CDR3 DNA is TGTGCCAGCAGTCCCAGGGTCACCTACGAGCAGTACTTC.

CDR3 bases: TGTGCCAGCGGGTCCTTAGAAGCCTACAATGAGCAGTTCTTC. Protein product: CASGSLEAYNEQFF. V usage is TRBV2 and J usage is TRBJ2-1; no definite D call. Per the germline V gene, CDR1 is SNHLY and CDR2 is FYNNEI. The CDR3 loop spans 14 amino acids. Trimming cost V 8 bases and J 2 bases, with 13 bases left between them.

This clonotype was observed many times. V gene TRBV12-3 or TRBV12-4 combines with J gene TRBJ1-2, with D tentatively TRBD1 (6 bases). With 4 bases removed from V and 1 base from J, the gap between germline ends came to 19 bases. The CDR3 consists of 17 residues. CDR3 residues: CASSSDLRGGGNYGYTF. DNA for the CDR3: TGTGCCAGCAGTTCCGACCTTAGGGGGGGAGGTAACTATGGCTACACCTTC.

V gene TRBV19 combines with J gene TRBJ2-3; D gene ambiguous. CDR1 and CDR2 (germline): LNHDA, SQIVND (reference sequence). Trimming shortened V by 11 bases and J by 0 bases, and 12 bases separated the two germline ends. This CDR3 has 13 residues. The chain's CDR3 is CAPCEPSTDTQYF. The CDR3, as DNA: TGTGCCCCCTGTGAGCCGAGCACAGATACGCAGTATTTT.

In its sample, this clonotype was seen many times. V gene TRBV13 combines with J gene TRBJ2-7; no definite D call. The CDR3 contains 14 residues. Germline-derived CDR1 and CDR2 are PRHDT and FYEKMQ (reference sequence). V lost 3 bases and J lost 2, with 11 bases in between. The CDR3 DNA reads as TGTGCCAGCAGCTTTCGGCAGGAGCCCTACGAGCAGTACTTC. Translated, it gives CASSFRQEPYEQYF.